Sequencing of this T cell receptor beta chain was carried out in a study of beta chain features in type 1 diabetes. The sample holds a few counts of this clone. Its specificity is not known. Study outcomes and limitations: Researchers report that Type 1 diabetes patients had moderately but significantly shorter TCRB CDR3s across all four CD4+ subsets.

Every isolated RNA sample was fully reverse transcribed, so sequencing captured expressed TCRB transcripts. The repertoire was sequenced with immunoSEQ multiplex PCR; TCRdb's copy has only in-frame clones and lacks some. The table has 95,000 to 150,000 clones, roughly 15% seen once; the top ten hold 2.3%. V gave up 3 bases and J gave up 4 bases; unmatched junction bases: 14. The CDR3 extends over 17 amino acids. Germline V gene lookup returns CDR1 LNHNV and CDR2 YYDKDF (reference sequence). V usage is TRBV15 and J usage is TRBJ2-5; 7 bases map to TRBD2. Sequencing was performed on central memory CD4+ T cells from blood. The source is a man aged 30-40 years with type 1 diabetes. The CDR3 here is CATSSIGSTSVLETQYF. The CDR3 DNA reads as TGTGCCACCAGCAGCATAGGGAGTACTAGCGTTCTAGAGACCCAGTACTTC.